This T cell receptor beta chain is drawn from a study of CD8 T cells in ankylosing spondylitis. Study results and caveats: Typical of ankylosing spondylitis blood, it appeared, was a TCR beta motif of roughly eight highly homologous variants. Previously reported in reactive arthritis synovial fluid and blood were some of the motif variants. Enrichment of disease-linked clones was reportedly significant in matched ankylosing spondylitis synovial fluid.

A remark on this clonotype: Its antigen is still unknown.

There are 15 residues in the CDR3. V lost 0 bases and J lost 2, with 12 bases in between. Germline CDR1 reads SGHRS; CDR2 reads YFSETQ. Quantitative 5'-RACE was performed with molecular barcodes, and it yielded the TCR beta libraries. TCRdb itself ran the 5' RACE reads through MiXCR, one entry per CDR3 protein. This sample has around 340,000 distinct CDR3 sequences, with 20% to 25% found just once. The rearrangement links TRBV5-1 to TRBJ2-7; D assignment may be TRBD1 or TRBD2 (5 bases each). The TCR comes from a male donor with ankylosing spondylitis or in good health (not recorded which). Input material: blood, either unsorted or a sorted T cell fraction (not recorded which). In DNA form, the CDR3 reads TGCGCCAGCAGCTTGGGCGAGGGGCGAGCCTACGAGCAGTACTTC. It codes for CASSLGEGRAYEQYF.